The 25 T cell receptor beta chains presented below share a single source sample, sequenced in a study of vaccination and CD4 T cells after COVID-19. Researchers used the Oncomine TCR Beta short-read assay to sequence DNA from cultured CD4+ T cells. TCRdb used MiXCR to reprocess the PCR reads, holding one entry per CDR3 protein. This sample yields about 16,000 distinct CDR3 sequences, of which 30% to 45% are seen a single time; approximately 14% belongs to the top ten. The treatment is: approximately nine-day PBMC culture with coronavirus spike peptide pools or control peptides (ViraFEST assay). The antigens for these receptors are not known. Sequencing input: cultured CD4+ T cells from blood. These receptor sequences come from a human donor with COVID-19.

This clonotype was counted a single time. V usage is TRBV5-6 and J usage is TRBJ2-5; the D call may be TRBD1 or TRBD2 (5 bases each). Trimming removed 4 bases from V and 4 bases from J, with 23 bases in between. There are 17 residues in the CDR3. CDR1 is SGHDT and CDR2 is YYEEEE in the germline V gene. The DNA for the CDR3 is TGTGCCAGCAGCGTGACCCCGGGGCCAGGATTGGTAGAGACCCAGTACTTC. Protein product: CASSVTPGPGLVETQYF.

A few counts support this clonotype. The J gene is TRBJ1-3, the V gene TRBV6-1, with D unclear. CDR1 is MNHNS, CDR2 SASEGT, per germline. This CDR3 has 13 amino acids. The ends were cut back, 6 bases at V and 4 bases at J, with 10 bases in the middle. CDR3 sequence (DNA): TGTGCCAGCAGGGACCATTCGGGAAACACCATATATTTT. It translates to CASRDHSGNTIYF.

This clonotype has a single count. The chain links TRBV7-2 to TRBJ2-3; D uncertain. CDR1 SGHTA and CDR2 FQGNSA come from the germline V gene. CDR3 length equals 14 residues. Trimming pared 1 base from V and 5 bases from J, leaving 10 bases between. As DNA, the CDR3 is TGTGCCAGCAGCTTAGGCCCTCTGGGAGATACGCAGTATTTT. This gives the protein CASSLGPLGDTQYF.

The chain joins TRBV6-2 or TRBV6-3 to TRBJ2-1; 7 bases are a match to TRBD1. Germline-derived CDR1 and CDR2 are MNHEY and SVGEGT. This CDR3 is built from 13 residues. J was trimmed by 6 bases and V by 5 bases; bases with no gene match: 4. The CDR3 DNA reads TGTGCCAGCAGTACAGGGGCGGGCAATGAGCAGTTCTTC. This codes for CASSTGAGNEQFF.

CDR3 sequence reads: CASSLTASTSTDTQYF. The DNA of the CDR3 is TGTGCCAGCAGCTTAACGGCATCTACTAGCACAGATACGCAGTATTTT. The chain combines TRBV7-3 with TRBJ2-3, with D uncertain. V shed 0 bases and J shed 0 bases, with 10 bases lying between them. Germline V lookup: CDR1 SGHTA, CDR2 FQGTGA. This CDR3 region has 16 residues.

The V gene is TRBV25-1, the J gene TRBJ2-5; D could derive from TRBD1 or TRBD2 (6 bases each). The V gene lost 1 base and the J gene lost 3 bases, with 18 bases spanning the gap. From germline, CDR1 is MGHDK and CDR2 SYGVNS. CDR3 length equals 17 residues. CDR3 DNA: TGTGCCAGCAGTGAATCGTTTGGGGGGCGCGGAAAAGAGACCCAGTACTTC. Translated, it gives CASSESFGGRGKETQYF.

This clonotype was seen only a few times. The J gene is TRBJ2-3, the V gene TRBV20-1; 12 nucleotides align to TRBD2. V shed 5 bases and J 2 bases; nucleotides not matched to a gene: 2. This CDR3 is built from 14 residues. Germline-derived CDR1 and CDR2 are DFQATT and SNEGSKA (reference sequence). The CDR3: CSARLAGATDTQYF. Written as DNA, the CDR3 is TGCAGTGCTCGACTAGCGGGGGCCACAGATACGCAGTATTTT.

This chain connects TRBV19 to TRBJ1-1, with 9 bases matching TRBD1. CDR1 LNHDA and CDR2 SQIVND come from the germline V gene (reference sequence). CDR3 size: 15 residues. V dropped 5 bases and J dropped 1; count of bases not matched to a gene: 5. CDR3 nucleotides: TGTGCCAGTAGTTTACAGGGGGCCTGGAACACTGAAGCTTTCTTT. As protein: CASSLQGAWNTEAFF.

In this sample, this clonotype turned up a few times. The gene calls are TRBV4-2 and TRBJ1-6; possible D gene TRBD1, 6 bases. CDR3 size: 16 residues. V lost 2 bases to trimming and J lost 6 bases, with 14 bases between them. The germline gives CDR1 LGHNA, CDR2 YNFKEQ. The CDR3 reads CASSQPLDSANSPLHF. CDR3 nucleotides: TGTGCCAGCAGCCAACCTTTGGACAGCGCTAATTCACCCCTCCACTTT.

The CDR3 DNA reads as TGTGCCAGCAGCTCGGAGGTTGGGCGGTTAAATTCACCCCTCCACTTT. This codes for CASSSEVGRLNSPLHF. J is TRBJ1-6 and V is TRBV11-2, with D uncertain. Trimming took off 4 bases at V and 7 bases at J, with 17 bases between the two ends. There are 16 residues in the CDR3. Germline V gives CDR1 SGHAT, CDR2 FQNNGV. Drawing the rest from reference TRBV11-2 and TRBJ1-6, the complete variable domain is EAGVAQSPRYKIIEKRQSVAFWCNPISGHATLYWYQQILGQGPKLLIQFQNNGVVDDSQLPKDRFSAERLKGVDSTLKIQPAKLEDSAVYLCASSSEVGRLNSPLHFGNGTRLTVT.

This clonotype came up a few times. The chain combines TRBV6-1 with TRBJ1-1; 7 positions agree with TRBD1. The CDR3 totals 13 residues. V dropped 6 bases and J dropped 1; count of bases not matched to a gene: 2. Per the germline V gene, CDR1 is MNHNS and CDR2 is SASEGT. This CDR3 is CASRTGTNTEAFF. CDR3 bases: TGTGCCAGCAGGACAGGGACGAACACTGAAGCTTTCTTT.

The sample holds a few counts of this clonotype. J is TRBJ2-3 and V is TRBV20-1; D gene ambiguous. The germline V gene has CDR1 DFQATT and CDR2 SNEGSKA (reference sequence). Trimming removed 6 bases from V and 1 base from J, with 5 bases in between. The CDR3 is made up of 11 amino acids. The CDR3: CSALGTDTQYF. The CDR3 nucleotides read TGCAGTGCCCTCGGCACAGATACGCAGTATTTT.

This sequence joins TRBV5-1 and TRBJ1-1; D is perhaps TRBD1 (6 bases). In germline, CDR1 is SGHRS, CDR2 YFSETQ. The CDR3 extends over 14 amino acids. V shed 1 base and J shed 4 bases, with 11 bases lying between them. CDR3 loop: CASSLLQGGTEAFF. CDR3 coding DNA: TGCGCCAGCAGCTTGTTACAGGGCGGCACTGAAGCTTTCTTT.

This chain links TRBV30 with TRBJ2-7; tentatively, D is TRBD1 (5 bases). CDR1 GTSNPN and CDR2 SVGIG come from the germline V gene (reference sequence). Trimming pared 2 bases from V and 7 bases from J, leaving 15 bases between. This CDR3 comprises 13 residues. CDR3 sequence: CAWSLLRGWEQYF. For the CDR3, the DNA is TGTGCCTGGAGTCTACTTAGGGGTTGGGAGCAGTACTTC.

The chain couples TRBV6-1 to TRBJ2-2; the D gene is possibly TRBD1 (6 bases). Per the germline V gene, CDR1 is MNHNS and CDR2 is SASEGT. The CDR3 is made up of 14 amino acids. V dropped 7 bases and J dropped 1 base, with 10 bases sitting between them. In DNA, the CDR3 is TGTGCCAGCACGGGCAGGGGGAACACCGGGGAGCTGTTTTTT. Translating gives CASTGRGNTGELFF.

This clonotype was seen a few times. V is TRBV7-2 and J is TRBJ2-3; 8 nucleotides line up with TRBD2. Germline CDR1 is SGHTA and CDR2 is FQGNSA. J lost 1 base, V lost 5 bases, and 2 bases had no gene match. This CDR3 region has 14 residues. The DNA of the CDR3 is TGTGCCAGCAGCCCGGGGGGGCGCACAGATACGCAGTATTTT. This translates into CASSPGGRTDTQYF.

This clonotype is deemed medium-sized. The chain carries TRBV11-3 and TRBJ2-5; D might be TRBD1 or TRBD2, each matching 7 bases. CDR3 size: 14 residues. V was cut by 3 bases and J by 3 bases, with 11 bases left in between. Germline V gene lookup returns CDR1 SGHNT and CDR2 YENEEA. The CDR3, as DNA: TGTGCCAGCAGCTTCGGGGGGACAGAAGAGACCCAGTACTTC. Protein: CASSFGGTEETQYF.

This clonotype was picked up a small number of times. The rearrangement uses TRBV25-1 and TRBJ1-6; maybe TRBD1 (5 bases). The CDR3 covers 13 residues. Germline CDR1 reads MGHDK; CDR2 reads SYGVNS. V was trimmed by 6 bases and J by 5 bases, leaving 8 bases between them. For the CDR3, the DNA is TGTGCCAGCAGGACAGCTGATAATTCACCCCTCCACTTT. It translates to CASRTADNSPLHF.

The chain couples TRBV7-9 to TRBJ1-1, with TRBD1 identical over 7 bases. The ends lost 4 bases at V and 1 base at J; junction bases unmatched: 9. Looked up from germline, CDR1 is SEHNR and CDR2 is FQNEAQ (reference sequence). This CDR3 contains 16 residues. The CDR3, as DNA: TGTGCCAGCAGCTCCCGTGGACAGGCCCAGAACACTGAAGCTTTCTTT. Its translation is CASSSRGQAQNTEAFF. Variable domain in full (rest from reference TRBV7-9 and TRBJ1-1): DTGVSQNPRHKITKRGQNVTFRCDPISEHNRLYWYRQTLGQGPEFLTYFQNEAQLEKSRLLSDRFSAERPKGSFSTLEIQRTEQGDSAMYLCASSSRGQAQNTEAFFGQGTRLTVV.

This clonotype has only a few counts. The chain joins TRBV20-1 to TRBJ1-2; D gene unclear. Germline loops: CDR1 DFQATT, CDR2 SNEGSKA (reference sequence). V was cut by 4 bases and J by 4 bases, with 10 bases left in between. The CDR3 spans 12 residues. This CDR3 is CSAISRTYGYTF. In DNA, the CDR3 is TGCAGTGCTATCTCCAGGACCTATGGCTACACCTTC.

The rearrangement links TRBV6-2 or TRBV6-3 to TRBJ2-7; D might be TRBD2 (6 bases). The CDR3 has 14 amino acids. Germline V gene lookup returns CDR1 MNHEY and CDR2 SVGEGT. V lost 6 bases to trimming and J lost 3 bases, with 15 bases between them. The CDR3 reads CASRPQGGRYEQYF. CDR3 DNA: TGTGCCAGCAGGCCCCAGGGAGGTCGCTACGAGCAGTACTTC.

V gene TRBV20-1 combines with J gene TRBJ2-5; D is possibly TRBD2 (5 bases). CDR3 length: 13 amino acids. The V end lost 6 bases, the J end lost 5 bases, and 16 bases lay between the germline ends. Germline assignment: CDR1 DFQATT and CDR2 SNEGSKA (reference sequence). The CDR3 sequence is CSATPLARETQYF. DNA for the CDR3: TGCAGTGCAACCCCTCTAGCACGGGAGACCCAGTACTTC.

This chain joins TRBV19 and TRBJ2-3, with 7 bases identical to TRBD1. The CDR3 runs to 14 residues. The germline gives CDR1 LNHDA, CDR2 SQIVND (reference sequence). The J segment lost 2 bases and the V segment lost 6 bases, leaving 5 bases of the junction unmatched. In DNA form, the CDR3 reads TGTGCCAGTAGGCTGACAGGGCTCACAGATACGCAGTATTTT. Amino acids: CASRLTGLTDTQYF. Using reference TRBV19 and TRBJ2-3 for the parts outside the CDR3, the full variable domain is DGGITQSPKYLFRKEGQNVTLSCEQNLNHDAMYWYRQDPGQGLRLIYYSQIVNDFQKGDIAEGYSVSREKKESFPLTVTSAQKNPTAFYLCASRLTGLTDTQYFGPGTRLTVL.

This clonotype was counted between two and nine times. V and J are TRBV20-1 and TRBJ1-6, with a tentative D call TRBD1 (6 bases). The V end lost 2 bases, the J end lost 0 bases, and 14 bases lay between the germline ends. Germline V gene lookup returns CDR1 DFQATT and CDR2 SNEGSKA (reference sequence). The CDR3 spans 17 residues. The CDR3 DNA reads TGCAGTGCTAGATACAGGGAACCCGGCTCCTATAATTCACCCCTCCACTTT. It is translated as CSARYREPGSYNSPLHF.

V is TRBV20-1 and J is TRBJ1-4; perhaps TRBD1 as D (5 bases). Germline V gives CDR1 DFQATT, CDR2 SNEGSKA (reference sequence). The CDR3 totals 11 residues. The V and J ends lost 6 bases and 10 bases respectively, with 12 bases between them. This chain's CDR3 is CSAARGGKLFF. CDR3 nucleotides: TGCAGTGCCGCACGGGGGGGAAAACTGTTTTTT.